Described below is a single T cell receptor (beta chain) sequence and its context. The antigen is undetermined. The ends were cut back, 4 bases at V and 1 base at J, with 7 bases in the middle. Germline V CDR1 and CDR2: KGHSH, LQKENI. The CDR3 length is 13 residues. These data originate in a study of T cell responses to AZD1222 COVID-19 vaccine. The study's findings and limits: In the spike-specific TCR repertoire, nearly half reportedly target unmutated variant regions. Donors in the cohort were predominantly white British and more often female, and clonal diversity was possibly underestimated.

Sequencing was performed with immunoSEQ multiplex PCR; in TCRdb, only in-frame clones are kept and a portion is missing. The sample has fewer than 120,000 clones, roughly 92% seen once; the top ten hold roughly 2.5%. Pooling of second doses given at about 4 or about 12 weeks was done. The rearrangement joins TRBV18 to TRBJ2-5; D not certain. The source was peripheral blood, collected 28 days after the second AZD1222 dose. The clonotype comes from an adult who received the AZD1222 COVID-19 vaccine. Written as DNA, the CDR3 is TGTGCCAGCTCACTGTCCAGCCAAGAGACCCAGTACTTC. This codes for CASSLSSQETQYF.